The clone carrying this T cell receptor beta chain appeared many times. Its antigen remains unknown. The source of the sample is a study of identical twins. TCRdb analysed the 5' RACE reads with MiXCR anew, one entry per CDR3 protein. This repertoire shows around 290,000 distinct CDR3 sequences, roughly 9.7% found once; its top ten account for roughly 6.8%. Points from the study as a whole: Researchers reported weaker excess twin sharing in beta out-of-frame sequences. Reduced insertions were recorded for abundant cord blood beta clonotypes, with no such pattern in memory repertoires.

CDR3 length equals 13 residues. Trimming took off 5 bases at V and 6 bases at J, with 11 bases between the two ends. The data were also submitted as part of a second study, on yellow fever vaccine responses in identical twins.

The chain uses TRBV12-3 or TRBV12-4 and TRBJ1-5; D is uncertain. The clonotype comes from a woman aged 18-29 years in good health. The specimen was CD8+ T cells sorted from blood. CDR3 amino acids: CASSGRMVQPQHF. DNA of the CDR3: TGTGCCAGCAGTGGCCGTATGGTTCAGCCCCAGCATTTT.